The 16 T cell receptor beta chains below were found in one sample sequenced in a study of T-cell memory formation after mild COVID-19. Each CDR3 protein is one row after TCRdb ran MiXCR on the 5' RACE reads. The profile shows roughly 130,000 distinct CDR3 sequences, about 5.9% of them singletons. The material sequenced was PBMCs or a T cell subset sorted from them (not recorded which). The receptor set was obtained from an adult woman who had mild COVID-19 (a few samples of this study predate the infection). Cell type and time point are not known.

Only a few counts were recorded for this clonotype. This chain links TRBV7-9 with TRBJ2-1; 8 bases fit TRBD1. The CDR3 contains 15 residues. V shed 2 bases, J shed 7 bases, and the junction held 7 bases outside the gene matches. Germline V gives CDR1 SEHNR, CDR2 FQNEAQ (reference sequence). The CDR3 loop reads CASSLRGQAGNEQFF. The CDR3 bases are TGTGCCAGCAGCTTAAGGGGACAGGCGGGGAATGAGCAGTTCTTC.

This clonotype occurred many times. The V gene is TRBV12-3 or TRBV12-4, the J gene TRBJ1-1; D call uncertain. This CDR3 comprises 14 residues. V was clipped by 6 bases and J by 0 bases, with 11 bases between them. CDR3 in amino acids: CASRLANVNTEAFF. The CDR3 DNA reads as TGTGCCAGCAGGCTCGCCAACGTGAACACTGAAGCTTTCTTT.

This clonotype came up a few times. The chain recombines TRBV7-6 with TRBJ2-7; D is possibly TRBD2 (6 bases). V was shortened by 2 bases and J by 2 bases, with 10 bases between the two germline ends. Per the germline V gene, CDR1 is SGHVS and CDR2 is FNYEAQ. The CDR3 loop spans 14 amino acids. The CDR3 reads CASSLSGSAYEQYF. The CDR3 nucleotides are TGTGCCAGCAGCTTATCCGGGAGTGCCTACGAGCAGTACTTC.

Many counts were recorded for this clonotype. The CDR3 DNA is TGTGCCAGTACTCGGGATAGCTCCTACAATGAGCAGTTCTTC. Translated, it gives CASTRDSSYNEQFF. The rearrangement joins TRBV19 to TRBJ2-1, with D possibly TRBD2 on 5 matching bases. The CDR3 consists of 14 residues. V lost 7 bases, J lost 0 bases, and 10 bases lay in between. The V gene's germline CDR1 is LNHDA and CDR2 SQIVND (reference sequence). Complete variable domain (other parts from reference TRBV19 and TRBJ2-1): DGGITQSPKYLFRKEGQNVTLSCEQNLNHDAMYWYRQDPGQGLRLIYYSQIVNDFQKGDIAEGYSVSREKKESFPLTVTSAQKNPTAFYLCASTRDSSYNEQFFGPGTRLTVL.

This clonotype was found a few times. The chain employs TRBV7-8 and TRBJ1-4, with D perhaps TRBD1 (5 bases). The CDR3 extends over 12 amino acids. V dropped 2 bases and J dropped 8 bases, with 6 bases sitting between them. Germline V gene lookup returns CDR1 SGHVS and CDR2 FQNEAQ. The CDR3 nucleotides are TGTGCCAGCAGCTTACAGGGAGAAAAACTGTTTTTT. Protein: CASSLQGEKLFF.

The V call is TRBV18, the J call TRBJ2-3, with D possibly matching TRBD2 (6 bases). Trimming removed 6 bases at V and 9 bases at J, with 16 bases between. Germline CDR1 reads KGHSH; CDR2 reads LQKENI. The CDR3 is made up of 13 amino acids. The CDR3 spells CASSRGGQATQYF. The CDR3 DNA follows: TGTGCCAGCTCCCGGGGAGGCCAAGCGACGCAGTATTTT.

Only a few counts were recorded for this clonotype. The V and J genes are TRBV12-3 or TRBV12-4 and TRBJ2-1; TRBD2 agrees at 9 bases. V lost 4 bases to trimming and J lost 9 bases; unmatched junction nucleotides: 7. The length of the CDR3 is 14 residues. The chain's CDR3 is CASSWRGGSSEQFF. The CDR3 DNA is TGTGCCAGCAGTTGGCGGGGGGGCAGCAGTGAGCAGTTCTTC.

V gene TRBV30 combines with J gene TRBJ2-7; 9 nucleotides match TRBD1. V lost 4 bases to trimming and J lost 6 bases; unmatched junction nucleotides: 7. In germline, CDR1 is GTSNPN, CDR2 SVGIG (reference sequence). The CDR3 contains 13 residues. In DNA form, the CDR3 reads TGTGCCTGGACCTCGGGACAGGGTATCGAGCAGTACTTC. It codes for CAWTSGQGIEQYF.

There are many counts of this clonotype. The rearrangement joins TRBV27 to TRBJ2-1, with TRBD2 matching 11 bases. Germline lookup yields CDR1 MNHEY and CDR2 SMNVEV (reference sequence). Unmatched junction bases numbered 8, after V lost 0 bases and J lost 10 bases. This CDR3 spans 16 amino acids. CDR3 residues: CASSLSVGLAAREQFF. As DNA, the CDR3 is TGTGCCAGCAGTTTATCAGTGGGACTAGCGGCACGGGAGCAGTTCTTC.

The CDR3 DNA follows: TGTGCCAGCAGCCCTCGGACAGGTCGGGGAGATACGCAGTATTTT. It specifies CASSPRTGRGDTQYF. The chain uses TRBV6-2 or TRBV6-3 and TRBJ2-3, with 7 bases that match TRBD1. The CDR3 is 15 amino acids. Germline CDR1 is MNHEY and CDR2 is SVGEGT. V lost 6 bases to trimming and J lost 5 bases; unmatched junction nucleotides: 11.

The V gene is TRBV28, the J gene TRBJ2-3; D perhaps matches TRBD2 (6 bases). The germline V and J ends were trimmed by 4 bases and 1 base, with 9 bases remaining between them. Germline lookup yields CDR1 MDHEN and CDR2 SYDVKM. The length of the CDR3 is 14 residues. The CDR3 loop is CASSYSGGTDTQYF. The CDR3 DNA is TGTGCCAGCAGTTACTCGGGAGGCACAGATACGCAGTATTTT.

This clonotype was counted between two and nine times. V and J are TRBV5-1 and TRBJ2-3, with 7 bases lining up with TRBD2. The CDR3 has 14 residues. Looked up from germline, CDR1 is SGHRS and CDR2 is YFSETQ. Losses at the gene ends were 5 bases for V and 7 bases for J; bases not matched to a gene: 10. CDR3: CASRGRGSGNTQYF. The CDR3 nucleotides are TGCGCCAGCAGAGGCCGCGGGAGCGGCAATACGCAGTATTTT.

This clonotype was counted ten times or more. The genes are TRBV9 and TRBJ2-3; 7 bases are shared with TRBD2. Germline-derived CDR1 and CDR2 are SGDLS and YYNGEE. V lost 3 bases to trimming and J lost 0 bases; unmatched junction nucleotides: 7. The CDR3 contains 16 residues. The CDR3 region has the DNA TGTGCCAGCAGCGAGACCTCGGGGGGAAGCACAGATACGCAGTATTTT. Encoded protein: CASSETSGGSTDTQYF.

This chain uses TRBV11-2 with TRBJ2-3, with 10 bases aligning to TRBD2. The trim removed 1 base at V and 0 bases at J, leaving 4 bases unmatched. Germline CDR1 SGHAT, CDR2 FQNNGV. The CDR3 totals 17 residues. DNA of the CDR3: TGTGCCAGCAGCTTAGGGCAGACTAGCGGGAGCACAGATACGCAGTATTTT. It encodes CASSLGQTSGSTDTQYF. Full variable domain (outside the CDR3, taken from reference TRBV11-2 and TRBJ2-3): EAGVAQSPRYKIIEKRQSVAFWCNPISGHATLYWYQQILGQGPKLLIQFQNNGVVDDSQLPKDRFSAERLKGVDSTLKIQPAKLEDSAVYLCASSLGQTSGSTDTQYFGPGTRLTVL.

This clonotype was detected ten times or more. CDR3 in amino acids: CASSLDGRDSGANVLTF. The CDR3 DNA reads as TGCGCCAGCAGCTTGGATGGCAGAGACTCTGGGGCCAACGTCCTGACTTTC. The chain uses TRBV5-1 and TRBJ2-6; D is unresolved. Germline values: CDR1 SGHRS, CDR2 YFSETQ. Trimming pared 0 bases from V and 0 bases from J, leaving 10 bases between. This CDR3 has 17 residues. Together with reference TRBV5-1 and TRBJ2-6, the CDR3 gives the full variable domain: KAGVTQTPRYLIKTRGQQVTLSCSPISGHRSVSWYQQTPGQGLQFLFEYFSETQRNKGNFPGRFSGRQFSNSRSEMNVSTLELGDSALYLCASSLDGRDSGANVLTFGAGSRLTVL.

In this sample, this clonotype turned up a few times. The limits of the CDR3 on the DNA are not certain, so only TCRdb's listed CDR3 is given. The gene calls are TRBV11-3 and TRBJ2-1. The CDR3 is 16 residues long, counting both termini. Per germline, CDR1 SGHNT and CDR2 YENEEA. This CDR3 is CASSFGSGGSYNEQFF.